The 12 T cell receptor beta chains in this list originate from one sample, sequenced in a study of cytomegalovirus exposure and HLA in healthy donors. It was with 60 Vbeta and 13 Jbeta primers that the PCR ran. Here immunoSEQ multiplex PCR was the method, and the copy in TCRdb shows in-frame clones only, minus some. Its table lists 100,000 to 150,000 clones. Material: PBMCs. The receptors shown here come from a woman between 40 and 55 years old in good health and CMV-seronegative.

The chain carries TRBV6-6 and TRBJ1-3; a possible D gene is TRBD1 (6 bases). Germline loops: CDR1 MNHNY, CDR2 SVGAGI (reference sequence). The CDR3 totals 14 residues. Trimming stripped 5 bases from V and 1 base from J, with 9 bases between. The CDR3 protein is CASSDTGSGNTIYF. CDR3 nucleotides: TGTGCCAGCAGTGACACAGGGTCTGGAAACACCATATATTTT.

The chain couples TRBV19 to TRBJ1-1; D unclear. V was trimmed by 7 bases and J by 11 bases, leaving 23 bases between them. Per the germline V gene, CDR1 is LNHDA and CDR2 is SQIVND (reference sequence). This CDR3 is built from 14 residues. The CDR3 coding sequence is TGTGCCAGTATATCCGGAGAGTCCGAATCGAGGGCTTTCTTT. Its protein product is CASISGESESRAFF.

Here the CDR3 reads CASSLAPGSYTEAFF. Written as DNA, the CDR3 is TGTGCCAGCAGCTTAGCACCCGGTTCCTACACTGAAGCTTTCTTT. The genes are TRBV7-2 and TRBJ1-1; D unclear. Germline V gives CDR1 SGHTA, CDR2 FQGNSA. Trimming pared 0 bases from V and 3 bases from J, leaving 11 bases between. The CDR3 has 15 amino acids.

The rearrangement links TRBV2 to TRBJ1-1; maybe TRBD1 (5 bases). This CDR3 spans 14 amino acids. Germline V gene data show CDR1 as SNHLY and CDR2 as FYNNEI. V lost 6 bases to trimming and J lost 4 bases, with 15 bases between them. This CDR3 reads CASSTDRGATEAFF. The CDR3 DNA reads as TGTGCCAGCAGCACCGACAGAGGAGCCACTGAAGCTTTCTTT. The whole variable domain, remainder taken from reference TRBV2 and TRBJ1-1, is EPEVTQTPSHQVTQMGQEVILRCVPISNHLYFYWYRQILGQKVEFLVSFYNNEISEKSEIFDDQFSVERPDGSNFTLKIRSTKLEDSAMYFCASSTDRGATEAFFGQGTRLTVV.

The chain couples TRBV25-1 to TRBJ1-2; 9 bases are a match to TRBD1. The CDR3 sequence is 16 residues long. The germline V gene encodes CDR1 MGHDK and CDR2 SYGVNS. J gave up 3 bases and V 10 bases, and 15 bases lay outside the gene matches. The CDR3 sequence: CATRGGQGVMDYGYTF. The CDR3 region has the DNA TGTGCCACCAGGGGGGGACAGGGCGTTATGGACTATGGCTACACCTTC.

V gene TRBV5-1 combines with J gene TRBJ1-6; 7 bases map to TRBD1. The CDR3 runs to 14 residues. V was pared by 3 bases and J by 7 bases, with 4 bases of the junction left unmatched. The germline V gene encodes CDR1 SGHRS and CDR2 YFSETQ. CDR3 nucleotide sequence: TGCGCCAGCAGCTGGGGCAGGGGGAATTCACCCCTCCACTTT. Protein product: CASSWGRGNSPLHF.

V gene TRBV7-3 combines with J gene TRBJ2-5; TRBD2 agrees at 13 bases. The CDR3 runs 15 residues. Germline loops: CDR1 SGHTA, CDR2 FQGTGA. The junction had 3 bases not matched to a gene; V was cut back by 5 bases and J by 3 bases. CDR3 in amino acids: CASSPGTSGEETQYF. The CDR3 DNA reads TGTGCCAGCAGCCCAGGGACTAGCGGGGAAGAGACCCAGTACTTC.

In nucleotides, the CDR3 is TGTGCCATCAGGGGTGACAGGGATAGCAATCAGCCCCAGCATTTT. Protein product: CAIRGDRDSNQPQHF. This chain links TRBV10-3 with TRBJ1-5; 7 bases map to TRBD1. Trimming removed 6 bases from V and 0 bases from J; junction bases left unmatched: 5. From germline, CDR1 is ENHRY and CDR2 SYGVKD. The CDR3 spans 15 residues.

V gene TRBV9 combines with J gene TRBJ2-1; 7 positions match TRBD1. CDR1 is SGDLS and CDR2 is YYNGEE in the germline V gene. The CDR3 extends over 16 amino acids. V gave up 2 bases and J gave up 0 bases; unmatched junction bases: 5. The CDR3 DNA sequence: TGTGCCAGCAGCGTGTTAAGGGACAGCTCCTACAATGAGCAGTTCTTC. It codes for CASSVLRDSSYNEQFF. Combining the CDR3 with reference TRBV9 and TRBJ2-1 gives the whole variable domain DSGVTQTPKHLITATGQRVTLRCSPRSGDLSVYWYQQSLDQGLQFLIQYYNGEERAKGNILERFSAQQFPDLHSELNLSSLELGDSALYFCASSVLRDSSYNEQFFGPGTRLTVL.

The CDR3 DNA reads TGTGCCAGCAGCTTAACGGTCCAGAAAGGCTACACCTTC. Translated, it gives CASSLTVQKGYTF. The V and J genes are TRBV7-3 and TRBJ1-2; D call uncertain. Between the trimmed V and J ends, which lost 0 bases and 8 bases, there was a span of 10 bases. The CDR3 consists of 13 residues. The germline V gene encodes CDR1 SGHTA and CDR2 FQGTGA.

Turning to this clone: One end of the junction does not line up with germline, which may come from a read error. CDR3 amino acids: CASSSTGTNEKLFF. The CDR3 region has the DNA TGTGCTAGCAGCTCAACAGGAACTAATGAAAAACTGTTTTTT. The chain uses TRBV7-7 and TRBJ1-4; a weak D match, TRBD1 (5 bases). The CDR3 loop spans 14 amino acids. Germline-derived CDR1 and CDR2 are SSHAT and FNYEAQ (reference sequence). The full variable domain, in which reference TRBV7-7 and TRBJ1-4 provide the parts outside the CDR3, is GAGVSQSPRYKVTKRGQDVTLRCDPISSHATLYWYQQALGQGPEFLTYFNYEAQPDKSGLPSDRFSAERPEGSISTLTIQRTEQRDSAMYRCASSSTGTNEKLFFGSGTQLSVL.

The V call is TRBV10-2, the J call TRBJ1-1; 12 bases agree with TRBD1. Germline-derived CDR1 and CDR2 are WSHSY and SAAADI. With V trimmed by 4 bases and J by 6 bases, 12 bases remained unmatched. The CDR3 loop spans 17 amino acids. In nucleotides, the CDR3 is TGCGCCAGCAGTGGATCTCCGGGACAGGGGGCCTCTGCTGAAGCTTTCTTT. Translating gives CASSGSPGQGASAEAFF.